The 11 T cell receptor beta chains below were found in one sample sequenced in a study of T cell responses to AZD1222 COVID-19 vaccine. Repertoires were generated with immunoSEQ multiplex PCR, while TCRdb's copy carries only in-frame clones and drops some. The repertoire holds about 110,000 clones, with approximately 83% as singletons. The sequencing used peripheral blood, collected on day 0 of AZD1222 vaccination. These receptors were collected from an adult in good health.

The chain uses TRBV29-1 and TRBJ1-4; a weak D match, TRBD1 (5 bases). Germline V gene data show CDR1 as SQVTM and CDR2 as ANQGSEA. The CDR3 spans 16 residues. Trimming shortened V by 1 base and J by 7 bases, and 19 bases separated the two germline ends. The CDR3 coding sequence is TGCAGCGTTGAAGTTCTGCTTGGGGGAAGAGGTGAAAAACTGTTTTTT. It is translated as CSVEVLLGGRGEKLFF.

The CDR3 DNA reads as TGTGCCAGCAAGATCAATTCTAACTATGGCTACACCTTC. Amino acid sequence: CASKINSNYGYTF. This chain joins TRBV28 and TRBJ1-2; D gene uncertain. V lost 7 bases, J lost 0 bases, and 9 bases lay in between. In germline, CDR1 is MDHEN, CDR2 SYDVKM. The CDR3 runs 13 residues.

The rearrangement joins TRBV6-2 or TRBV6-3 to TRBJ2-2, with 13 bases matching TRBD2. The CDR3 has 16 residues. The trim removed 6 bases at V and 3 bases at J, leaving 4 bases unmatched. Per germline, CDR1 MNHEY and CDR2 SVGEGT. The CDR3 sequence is CASSRLAGGHTGELFF. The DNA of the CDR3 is TGTGCCAGCAGCCGACTAGCGGGAGGCCACACCGGGGAGCTGTTTTTT.

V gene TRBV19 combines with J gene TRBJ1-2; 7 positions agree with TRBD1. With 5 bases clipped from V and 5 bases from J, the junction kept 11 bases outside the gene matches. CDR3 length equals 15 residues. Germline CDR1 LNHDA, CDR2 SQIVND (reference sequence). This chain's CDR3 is CASSAQTGKEYGYTF. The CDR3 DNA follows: TGTGCCAGTAGTGCCCAGACAGGGAAAGAGTATGGCTACACCTTC.

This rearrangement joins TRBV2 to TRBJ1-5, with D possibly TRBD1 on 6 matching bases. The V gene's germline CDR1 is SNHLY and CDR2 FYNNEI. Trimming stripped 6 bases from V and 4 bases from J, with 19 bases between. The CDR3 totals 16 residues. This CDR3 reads CASSKNPQGRNQPQHF. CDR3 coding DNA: TGTGCCAGCAGCAAAAACCCACAGGGTCGGAATCAGCCCCAGCATTTT.

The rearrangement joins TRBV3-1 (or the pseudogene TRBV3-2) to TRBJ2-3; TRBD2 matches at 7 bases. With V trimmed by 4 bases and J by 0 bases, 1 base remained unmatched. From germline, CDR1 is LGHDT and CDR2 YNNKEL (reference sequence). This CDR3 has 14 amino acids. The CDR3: CASSRTRSTDTQYF. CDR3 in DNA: TGTGCCAGCAGCCGGACTAGGAGCACAGATACGCAGTATTTT.

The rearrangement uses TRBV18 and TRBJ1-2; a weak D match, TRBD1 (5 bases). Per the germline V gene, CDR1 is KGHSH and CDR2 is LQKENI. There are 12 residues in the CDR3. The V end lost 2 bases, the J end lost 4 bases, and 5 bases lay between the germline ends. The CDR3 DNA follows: TGTGCCAGCTCACCAGACAGCTATGGCTACACCTTC. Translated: CASSPDSYGYTF.

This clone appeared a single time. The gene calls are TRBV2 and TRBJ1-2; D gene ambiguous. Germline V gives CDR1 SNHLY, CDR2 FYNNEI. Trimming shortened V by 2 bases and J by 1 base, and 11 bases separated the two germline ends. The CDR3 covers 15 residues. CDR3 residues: CASSEYVNVNYGYTF. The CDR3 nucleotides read TGTGCCAGCAGTGAATATGTAAATGTTAACTATGGCTACACCTTC.

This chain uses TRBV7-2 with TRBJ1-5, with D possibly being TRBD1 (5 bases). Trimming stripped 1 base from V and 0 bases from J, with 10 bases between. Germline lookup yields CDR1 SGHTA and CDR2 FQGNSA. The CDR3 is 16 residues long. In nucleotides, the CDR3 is TGTGCCAGCAGCTTAGTTTCGGGGGATAGCAATCAGCCCCAGCATTTT. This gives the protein CASSLVSGDSNQPQHF.

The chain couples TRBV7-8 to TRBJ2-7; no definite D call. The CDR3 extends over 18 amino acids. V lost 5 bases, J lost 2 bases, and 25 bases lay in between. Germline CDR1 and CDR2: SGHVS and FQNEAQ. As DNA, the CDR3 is TGTGCCAGCAGCCCCTCCGCCTCTACTTCACCCAAGCCCTACGAGCAGTACTTC. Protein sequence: CASSPSASTSPKPYEQYF.

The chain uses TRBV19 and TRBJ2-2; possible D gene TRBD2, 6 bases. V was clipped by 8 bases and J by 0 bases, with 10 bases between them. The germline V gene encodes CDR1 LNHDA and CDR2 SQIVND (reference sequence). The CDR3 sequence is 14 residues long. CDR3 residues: CASGRGTNTGELFF. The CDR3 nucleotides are TGTGCCAGTGGGCGGGGAACGAACACCGGGGAGCTGTTTTTT.